This entry is about one T cell receptor (beta chain). Its target is unknown. Method: immunoSEQ multiplex PCR; TCRdb's copy keeps in-frame clones and lacks some. The table shows roughly 15,000 clones, with around 86% occurring only once. The sample comes from a study of T cells in narcolepsy. As for the study in general: Healthy controls were enrolled alongside patients with narcolepsy type 1 or type 2. Whole-study findings and limits: Some memory CD4+ repertoires had no autoreactive clone sequences. Same-patient CSF and blood CD4+ T cell clonotypes included HCRT-specific and TRIB2-specific autoreactive ones. Healthy controls reportedly lacked the autoreactive clonotypes serially found in patients' blood.

CDR3 length: 17 amino acids. Germline V gives CDR1 SGHRS, CDR2 YFSETQ. V shed 7 bases, J shed 0 bases, and the junction held 13 bases outside the gene matches. The sample was memory (CD45RA-) CD4+ T cells from blood. The genes are TRBV5-1 and TRBJ2-3; 8 nucleotides agree with TRBD1. This TCR came from a human donor in good health. CDR3 residues: CASSNYQGAMSTDTQYF. CDR3 in DNA: TGCGCCAGCTCCAATTACCAGGGGGCGATGAGCACAGATACGCAGTATTTT.